This TCR beta chain is from a study of identical twins. Study findings and constraints: In drawing conclusions, the study used cross-sectional statistical analysis and did not follow the same donors. Reduced insertions were recorded for abundant cord blood beta clonotypes, with no such pattern in memory repertoires.

With no exceptions, donors were healthy Caucasians. A single record per CDR3 protein comes from TCRdb applying MiXCR to the 5' RACE reads. The sample has about 220,000 distinct CDR3 sequences, under 10% seen once. There are many counts of this clonotype. The antigen remains unidentified. This sample also belongs to another study, concerning yellow fever vaccine responses in identical twins.

This sequence originates from a woman aged 18 to 35 in good health. Material: memory (CD45RO+) T cells sorted from blood.

For the CDR3, the DNA is TGTGCCAGCAGCTCCGGGACTAGCGGGGGGGCAACCCAGTACTTC. Residues: CASSSGTSGGATQYF. The J gene is TRBJ2-5, the V gene TRBV11-2; TRBD2 matches at 16 bases. With V trimmed by 4 bases and J by 8 bases, 4 bases remained unmatched. CDR3 size: 15 residues. Germline CDR1 reads SGHAT; CDR2 reads FQNNGV.